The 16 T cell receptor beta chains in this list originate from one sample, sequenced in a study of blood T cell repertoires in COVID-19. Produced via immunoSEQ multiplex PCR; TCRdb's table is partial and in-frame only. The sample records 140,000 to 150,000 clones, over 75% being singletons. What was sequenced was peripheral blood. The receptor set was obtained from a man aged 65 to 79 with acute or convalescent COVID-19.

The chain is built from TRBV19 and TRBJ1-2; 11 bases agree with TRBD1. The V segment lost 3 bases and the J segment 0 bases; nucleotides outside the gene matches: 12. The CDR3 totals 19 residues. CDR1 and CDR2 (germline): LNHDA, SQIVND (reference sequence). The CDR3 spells CASSIFPGQGVYPNYGYTF. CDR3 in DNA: TGTGCCAGTAGTATCTTTCCGGGACAGGGGGTTTATCCTAACTATGGCTACACCTTC.

In DNA, the CDR3 is TGTGCCAGCAGCTTAGGTCCGAGCACAGGGACAGATACGCAGTATTTT. It specifies CASSLGPSTGTDTQYF. J is TRBJ2-3 and V is TRBV7-6, with D perhaps matching TRBD1 (6 bases). This CDR3 is built from 16 residues. The germline gives CDR1 SGHVS, CDR2 FNYEAQ. V lost 1 base, J lost 3 bases, and 14 bases lay in between.

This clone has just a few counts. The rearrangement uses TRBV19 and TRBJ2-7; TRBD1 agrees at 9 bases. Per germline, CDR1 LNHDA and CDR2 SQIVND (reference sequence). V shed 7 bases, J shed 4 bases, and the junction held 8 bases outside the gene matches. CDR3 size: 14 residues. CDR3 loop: CASNTPGQGYEQYF. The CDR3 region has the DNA TGTGCCAGTAACACGCCGGGACAGGGTTACGAGCAGTACTTC.

The CDR3 is CASSYEVGSGNQETQYF. The CDR3, as DNA: TGTGCCAGCAGTTACGAGGTCGGTAGCGGGAACCAAGAGACCCAGTACTTC. The chain joins TRBV6-2 or TRBV6-3 to TRBJ2-5; 8 bases are a match to TRBD2. The trim removed 2 bases at V and 0 bases at J, leaving 8 bases unmatched. Germline V gene lookup returns CDR1 MNHEY and CDR2 SVGEGT. CDR3 length: 17 residues.

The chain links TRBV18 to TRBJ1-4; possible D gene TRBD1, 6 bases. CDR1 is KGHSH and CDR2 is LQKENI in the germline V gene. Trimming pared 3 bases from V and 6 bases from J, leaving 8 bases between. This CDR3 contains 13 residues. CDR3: CASSPAGDEKLFF. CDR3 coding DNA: TGTGCCAGCTCACCGGCAGGGGATGAAAAACTGTTTTTT.

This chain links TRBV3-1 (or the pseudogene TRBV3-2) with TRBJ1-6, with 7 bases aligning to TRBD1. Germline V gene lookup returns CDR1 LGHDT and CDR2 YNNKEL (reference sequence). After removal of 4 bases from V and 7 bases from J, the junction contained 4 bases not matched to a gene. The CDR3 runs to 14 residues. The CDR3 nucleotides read TGTGCCAGCAGCCCGAGGGGGCTGAATTCACCCCTCCACTTT. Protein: CASSPRGLNSPLHF.

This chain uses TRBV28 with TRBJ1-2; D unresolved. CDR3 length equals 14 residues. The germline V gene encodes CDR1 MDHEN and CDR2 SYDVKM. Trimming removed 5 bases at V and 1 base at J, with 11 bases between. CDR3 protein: CASSQQIRNYGYTF. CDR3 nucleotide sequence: TGTGCCAGCAGTCAACAGATCCGTAACTATGGCTACACCTTC.

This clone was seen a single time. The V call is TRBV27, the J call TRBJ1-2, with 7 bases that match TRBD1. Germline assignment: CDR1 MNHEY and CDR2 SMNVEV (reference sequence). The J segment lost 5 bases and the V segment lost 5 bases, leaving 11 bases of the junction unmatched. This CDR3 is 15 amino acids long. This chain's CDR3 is CASSRSGQTGYGYTF. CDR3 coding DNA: TGTGCCAGCAGTAGATCGGGACAGACGGGATATGGCTACACCTTC.

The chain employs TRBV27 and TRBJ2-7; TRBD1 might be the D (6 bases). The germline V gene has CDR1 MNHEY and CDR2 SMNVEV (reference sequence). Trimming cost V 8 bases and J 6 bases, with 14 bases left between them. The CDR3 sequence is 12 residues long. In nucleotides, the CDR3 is TGTGCCAGCGGCCCCGACAGGCGCGAGCAGTACTTC. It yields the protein CASGPDRREQYF.

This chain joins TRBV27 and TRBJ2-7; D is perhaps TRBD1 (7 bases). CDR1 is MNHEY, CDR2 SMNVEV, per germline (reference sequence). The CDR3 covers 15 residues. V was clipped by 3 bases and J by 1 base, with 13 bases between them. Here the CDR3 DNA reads TGTGCCAGCAGTTTTCAGGGGGGTAGGTCCTACGAGCAGTACTTC. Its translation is CASSFQGGRSYEQYF.

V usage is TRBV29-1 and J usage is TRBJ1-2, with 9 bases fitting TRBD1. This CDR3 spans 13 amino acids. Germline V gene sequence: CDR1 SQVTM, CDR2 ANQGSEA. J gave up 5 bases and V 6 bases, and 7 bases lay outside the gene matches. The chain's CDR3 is CSVTQGAQYGYTF. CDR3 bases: TGCAGCGTGACACAGGGGGCGCAGTATGGCTACACCTTC.

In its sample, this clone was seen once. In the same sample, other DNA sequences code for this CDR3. CDR3 DNA: TGTGCCAGCAGCTTAGATCGCGGCAACACCATATATTTT. Encoded protein: CASSLDRGNTIYF. V gene TRBV11-2 combines with J gene TRBJ1-3; D unclear. Trimming stripped 0 bases from V and 7 bases from J, with 7 bases between. CDR3 size: 13 residues. Germline V gene lookup returns CDR1 SGHAT and CDR2 FQNNGV.

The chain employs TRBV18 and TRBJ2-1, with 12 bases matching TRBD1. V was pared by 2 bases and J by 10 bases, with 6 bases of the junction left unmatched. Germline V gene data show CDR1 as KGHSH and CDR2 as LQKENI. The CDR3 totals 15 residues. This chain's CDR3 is CASSPGGQGAREQFF. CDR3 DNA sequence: TGTGCCAGCTCACCAGGGGGACAGGGGGCCAGGGAGCAGTTCTTC.

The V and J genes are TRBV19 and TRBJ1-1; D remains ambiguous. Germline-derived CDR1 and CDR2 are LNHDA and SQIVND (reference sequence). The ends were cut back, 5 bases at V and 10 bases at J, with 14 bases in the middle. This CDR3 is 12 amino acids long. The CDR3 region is CASSSRVLGAFF. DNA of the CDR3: TGTGCCAGTAGTTCCCGGGTTTTAGGAGCTTTCTTT.

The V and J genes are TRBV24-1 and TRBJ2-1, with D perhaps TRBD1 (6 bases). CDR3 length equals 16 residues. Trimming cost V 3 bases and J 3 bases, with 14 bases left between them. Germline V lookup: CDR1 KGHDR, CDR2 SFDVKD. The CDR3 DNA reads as TGTGCCACCAGTGATCACAGGGTTGGAGGCTACAATGAGCAGTTCTTC. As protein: CATSDHRVGGYNEQFF.

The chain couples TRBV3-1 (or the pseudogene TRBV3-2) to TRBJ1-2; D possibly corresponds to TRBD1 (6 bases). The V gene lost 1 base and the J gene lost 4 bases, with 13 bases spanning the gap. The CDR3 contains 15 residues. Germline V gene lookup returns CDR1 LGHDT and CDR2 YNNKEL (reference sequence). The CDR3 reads CASSQGGGDVYGYTF. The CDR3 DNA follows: TGTGCCAGCAGCCAAGGGGGGGGCGATGTCTATGGCTACACCTTC.